The clone carrying this T cell receptor beta chain turned up a few times. Its antigen is undetermined. Primers used in a second PCR of about 6 to 11 cycles were a sample-barcoded 5' primer and a J-beta primer mix. In TCRdb, the 5' RACE reads were re-called with MiXCR into one record per CDR3 protein. The table records hundreds of thousands of distinct CDR3 sequences, approximately 30% of them present only once. The CDR3 has 16 residues. Germline V gene sequence: CDR1 MNHNS, CDR2 SASEGT. The V and J ends lost 7 bases and 4 bases, in that order; junction bases with no gene match: 12. The data are from a study of blood T cells in healthy people across ages. General study results and limits: Age showed a roughly linear inverse relationship with TCR beta diversity per million T cells.

This TCR was recovered from a woman at least 80 years old in good health. The sequenced sample consisted of blood. The chain links TRBV6-1 to TRBJ2-7; the match to TRBD1 covers 11 bases. Here the CDR3 DNA reads TGTGCCAGCATCAAGGGAGGACAGGGGGCTTCATACGAGCAGTACTTC. Translated, it gives CASIKGGQGASYEQYF.